This TCR beta chain stems from a study of T cell repertoires in cytomegalovirus infection. Study-wide context: Public TCR beta signatures provided an indication of both CMV infection and a matching HLA type.

As for this clonotype: As yet, its antigen is unknown.

Overall study findings and caveats: Cumulative frequency of public TCR beta families picked out carriers of CMV plus the relevant HLA. Clonotypes of TCR beta that were HLA-C-restricted and CMV-specific dominated the ex vivo response.

Each CDR3 protein gets one entry after TCRdb re-called the reads with MiXCR. The sample lists nearly 450,000 distinct CDR3 sequences; about a third were seen once. Sequencing was done on a sample of PBMCs. The sequence came from a human donor in good health (CMV status not recorded). Some clones in this sample may be carry-over from other donors' samples.

The CDR3 DNA reads TGTGCCAGCAGTTCTCTAGCGGGGGGGCAGGAAGATACGCAGTATTTT. This translates into CASSSLAGGQEDTQYF. The chain recombines TRBV2 with TRBJ2-3, with 12 bases that match TRBD2. Germline V gene sequence: CDR1 SNHLY, CDR2 FYNNEI. The junction had 8 bases not matched to a gene; V was cut back by 5 bases and J by 5 bases. This CDR3 region has 16 residues.